This is a list of T cell receptor beta chains from one sample in a study of CD8 T cells in ankylosing spondylitis. TCRdb re-called the 5' RACE reads through MiXCR, storing one row per CDR3 protein. The sample has approximately 300,000 distinct CDR3 sequences, roughly 20% seen once. The sequencing input was blood, either unsorted or a sorted T cell fraction (not recorded which). These receptors were taken from a male donor with ankylosing spondylitis or in good health (not recorded which). Both conserved end residues are part of each CDR3. Each record gives: D gene, J gene, clone size, CDR3 length, V gene, CDR3 protein, CDR3 DNA. A D gene is named only where the DNA matches it firmly. Not every row has a clone size; where given, it reads once, few, many or a size class.

>-|TRBJ2-1|many|16|TRBV20-1
CSARSLGLSSYNEQFF
TGCAGTGCTAGATCGCTGGGACTCAGCTCCTACAATGAGCAGTTCTTC
>TRBD1|TRBJ1-4|-|18|TRBV5-1
CASSLFLQGQGGSEKLFF
TGCGCCAGCAGCTTGTTCCTTCAAGGACAGGGGGGTAGTGAAAAACTGTTTTTT
>TRBD2|TRBJ2-1|-|14|TRBV29-1
CSVGLAGVRNEQFF
TGCAGCGTCGGACTAGCGGGAGTCCGCAATGAGCAGTTCTTC
>-|TRBJ1-4|-|16|TRBV6-5
CASSYQIVGVNEKLFF
TGTGCCAGCAGTTACCAAATAGTGGGCGTTAATGAAAAACTGTTTTTT
>TRBD1|TRBJ1-5|-|18|TRBV11-1
CASSKSDRGLESNQPQHF
TGTGCCAGCAGCAAATCCGACAGGGGGCTTGAGAGCAATCAGCCCCAGCATTTT
>-|TRBJ1-3|-|15|TRBV12-3/TRBV12-4
CASSLPGLPGDTTYF
TGTGCCAGCAGTTTACCCGGTCTACCCGGAGACACCACATATTTT
>TRBD1|TRBJ2-1|few|15|TRBV12-3/TRBV12-4
CASSLDRAAYNEQFF
TGTGCCAGCAGCCTGGACAGGGCAGCCTACAATGAGCAGTTCTTC
>TRBD2|TRBJ2-1|many|15|TRBV12-3/TRBV12-4
CASNVGLAAYNEQFF
TGTGCCAGCAACGTGGGACTAGCGGCCTACAATGAGCAGTTCTTC
>-|TRBJ2-1|many|15|TRBV5-1
CASSIPTGTHNEQFF
TGCGCCAGCAGTATACCGACCGGAACCCACAATGAGCAGTTCTTC
>TRBD1|TRBJ2-1|many|12|TRBV7-3
CASSLTGDEQFF
TGTGCCAGCAGCTTGACAGGGGATGAGCAGTTCTTC
>-|TRBJ1-5|few|15|TRBV28
CASSITGTGNQPQHF
TGTGCCAGCAGTATAACCGGGACCGGTAATCAGCCCCAGCATTTT
>TRBD1|TRBJ1-5|-|12|TRBV10-3
CARQGADQPQHF
TGTGCCAGACAGGGGGCCGACCAGCCCCAGCATTTT
>-|TRBJ1-5|-|13|TRBV20-1
CSARNGVDQPQHF
TGCAGTGCTAGAAACGGGGTGGACCAGCCCCAGCATTTT
>-|TRBJ1-4|-|13|TRBV29-1
CSVLSGWDEKLFF
TGCAGCGTTCTGTCAGGGTGGGATGAAAAACTGTTTTTT
>-|TRBJ2-2|-|15|TRBV4-1
CASSQERVGPGELFF
TGCGCCAGCAGCCAAGAGAGGGTAGGGCCCGGGGAGCTGTTTTTT
>-|TRBJ1-2|few|15|TRBV3-1
CASSQGGQTRVGYTF
TGTGCCAGCAGCCAAGGAGGACAGACAAGGGTTGGCTACACCTTC
>TRBD2|TRBJ2-3|-|18|TRBV29-1
CSVKQGLATSVGTDTQYF
TGCAGCGTAAAACAGGGTTTAGCGACTAGCGTGGGCACAGATACGCAGTATTTT
>-|TRBJ1-5|few|16|TRBV6-1
CASRAVPGGGNQPQHF
TGTGCCAGCAGAGCTGTGCCGGGAGGGGGCAATCAGCCCCAGCATTTT
>-|TRBJ2-1|once|22|TRBV11-3
CASSLGTYDSAKVRGSYNEQFF
TGTGCCAGCAGCTTAGGGACATATGACAGCGCTAAGGTGAGAGGGTCCTACAATGAGCAGTTCTTC
>-|TRBJ2-5|few|14|TRBV5-4
CASSPEGGMETQYF
TGTGCCAGCAGCCCTGAGGGGGGGATGGAGACCCAGTACTTC
>-|TRBJ2-1|-|16|TRBV29-1
CSAQGVDPSSYNEQFF
TGCAGCGCCCAAGGGGTAGACCCGAGCTCCTACAATGAGCAGTTCTTC
>-|TRBJ1-2|-|15|TRBV6-1
CASRPRGAESYGYTF
TGTGCCAGCAGACCGAGGGGGGCAGAGAGCTATGGCTACACCTTC
>-|TRBJ2-5|-|13|TRBV24-1
CATSDTYQETQYF
TGTGCCACCAGTGATACGTACCAAGAGACCCAGTACTTC
>TRBD2|TRBJ2-5|-|14|TRBV20-1
CSARPSGVPITQYF
TGCAGTGCTAGACCCAGCGGGGTTCCAATTACCCAGTACTTC
>TRBD2|TRBJ2-3|-|14|TRBV20-1
CSAPQGGRPDTQYF
TGCAGTGCTCCTCAGGGAGGGAGACCAGATACGCAGTATTTT